This TCR beta chain originates from a study of blood T cell repertoires in COVID-19. Measured with immunoSEQ multiplex PCR; TCRdb has only the in-frame clones, and not every one. The sample includes roughly 120,000 clones, around 89% seen only once; the top ten take around 4%. The CDR3 is 14 amino acids. Germline V gives CDR1 KGHSH, CDR2 LQKENI. The V gene lost 2 bases and the J gene lost 4 bases, with 11 bases spanning the gap. The receptor comes from a woman between 55 and 75 years old with COVID-19, enrolled during active disease. The chain combines TRBV18 with TRBJ1-2, with D possibly being TRBD1 (5 bases). The sample consisted of peripheral blood. The CDR3 nucleotides are TGTGCCAGCTCACCATTGCCGGGGGGCTATGGCTACACCTTC. It encodes CASSPLPGGYGYTF.